This T cell receptor (beta chain) was recovered during a study of blood T cell repertoires in COVID-19. V lost 3 bases and J 6 bases, leaving 9 bases between the germline ends. The CDR3 loop spans 12 amino acids. Germline V gene sequence: CDR1 DFQATT, CDR2 SNEGSKA (reference sequence). Self-reported history from a screening survey and questionnaire set each donor's cohort. Profiling relied on immunoSEQ multiplex PCR, and the TCRdb table lists in-frame clones only, not all of them. The table records a few hundred thousand clones, 87% of them present only once. The clonotype comes from a man aged 30 to 39 who had recovered from COVID-19. The chain employs TRBV20-1 and TRBJ2-1; no reliable D call. Sequencing used PBMCs or T cells enriched from blood (not recorded which). In DNA, the CDR3 is TGCAGTGCTAGTTACAACGCCAATGAGCAGTTCTTC. Its translation is CSASYNANEQFF.